These 28 T cell receptor beta chains were sequenced from one sample in a study of spatial heterogeneity in lung cancer. Noted time point: sample taken at primary tumor resection. One entry per CDR3 protein results from TCRdb running MiXCR on the 5' RACE reads. The sample holds about 830 distinct CDR3 sequences, 17% seen once. This specimen consisted of normal lung tissue next to the tumor, obtained at surgery. These receptors all come from a male donor with early-stage non-small cell lung cancer.

This clonotype is labeled large (0.1 to 1%). Because the library targeted alpha chains, this beta chain is an off-target read whose size means little. The gene calls are TRBV7-9 and TRBJ2-1; 9 positions match TRBD1. The CDR3 has 16 amino acids. Unmatched junction bases numbered 5, after V lost 4 bases and J lost 1 base. CDR1 and CDR2 (germline): SEHNR, FQNEAQ (reference sequence). Written as DNA, the CDR3 is TGTGCCAGCAGCTCCGGGACAGGGCAGTCCTACAATGAGCAGTTCTTC. Translated: CASSSGTGQSYNEQFF.

For this clonotype: This beta chain was picked up by a library intended for alpha chains and is off target, so its count carries little meaning. The J gene is TRBJ2-1, the V gene TRBV4-3, with 10 bases fitting TRBD2. Per germline, CDR1 LGHNA and CDR2 YSLEER. The CDR3 covers 17 residues. J was trimmed by 0 bases and V by 5 bases; bases with no gene match: 7. As DNA, the CDR3 is TGCGCCAGCAGCAAAGGACTAGCGGAAAGCTCCTACAATGAGCAGTTCTTC. Protein sequence: CASSKGLAESSYNEQFF.

This clonotype is large in the sample. The size of this beta chain means little, since it is a stray read in a library made for alpha chains. The chain joins TRBV30 to TRBJ2-2; no definite D call. Deletions cut 5 bases from V and 4 bases from J, with 17 bases between. CDR1 is GTSNPN and CDR2 is SVGIG in the germline V gene (reference sequence). The CDR3 length is 15 residues. The CDR3 sequence: CAWDGVNVGTGELFF. The CDR3 DNA follows: TGTGCCTGGGATGGGGTGAACGTGGGCACCGGGGAGCTGTTTTTT.

This clonotype counts as large. The library was designed around alpha chains, so this beta chain is a stray read whose abundance carries little weight. The chain uses TRBV24-1 and TRBJ2-1; D call uncertain. Germline-derived CDR1 and CDR2 are KGHDR and SFDVKD. With 4 bases removed from V and 4 bases from J, the gap between germline ends came to 10 bases. The CDR3 totals 14 residues. This chain's CDR3 is CATSEVDGYNEQFF. The CDR3 nucleotides read TGTGCCACCAGTGAGGTGGACGGGTACAATGAGCAGTTCTTC.

About this clonotype itself: This beta chain is a stray sequence in a library constructed for alpha chains; its clone size is not meaningful. The chain uses TRBV4-1 and TRBJ2-4; 7 bases line up with TRBD1. Looked up from germline, CDR1 is MGHRA and CDR2 is YSYEKL. This CDR3 has 15 amino acids. The J segment lost 3 bases and the V segment lost 6 bases, leaving 8 bases of the junction unmatched. CDR3 sequence reads: CASSKGGAVKNIQYF. The CDR3 DNA reads TGCGCCAGCAGTAAAGGGGGCGCGGTCAAAAACATTCAGTACTTC.

A remark on this clonotype: Being off target in a library aimed at alpha chains, this beta chain has a size of little meaning. The chain joins TRBV9 to TRBJ2-2; D not certain. The CDR3 totals 16 residues. The V end was cut by 0 bases, the J end by 4 bases, with 13 bases between. Germline CDR1 is SGDLS and CDR2 is YYNGEE. The CDR3 spells CASSVGPLKTTGELFF. The DNA of the CDR3 is TGTGCCAGCAGCGTAGGGCCTCTCAAAACCACCGGGGAGCTGTTTTTT. Complete variable domain (other parts from reference TRBV9 and TRBJ2-2): DSGVTQTPKHLITATGQRVTLRCSPRSGDLSVYWYQQSLDQGLQFLIQYYNGEERAKGNILERFSAQQFPDLHSELNLSSLELGDSALYFCASSVGPLKTTGELFFGEGSRLTVL.

This clonotype appeared a few times. With the library built for alpha chains, this beta chain is off target and its frequency is not meaningful. The chain uses TRBV11-2 and TRBJ2-3; 8 nucleotides match TRBD2. The CDR3 loop spans 16 amino acids. Trimming removed 3 bases from V and 8 bases from J; junction bases left unmatched: 13. In germline, CDR1 is SGHAT, CDR2 FQNNGV. CDR3 in DNA: TGTGCCAGCAGCTTCCTTAGGAGCGGGGGCCGTACTACGCAGTATTTT. Translation: CASSFLRSGGRTTQYF.

Regarding this clonotype: This beta chain is an off-target read within a library intended for alpha chains, so its frequency means little. The V and J genes are TRBV5-1 and TRBJ2-3, with D unresolved. Germline-derived CDR1 and CDR2 are SGHRS and YFSETQ. V dropped 1 base and J dropped 8 bases, with 11 bases sitting between them. The CDR3 loop spans 13 amino acids. The CDR3 DNA follows: TGCGCCAGCAGCTTGCAGCCAGCGAGTACGCAGTATTTT. As protein: CASSLQPASTQYF.

This clonotype came up a few times. As an off-target read in a library built for alpha chains, this beta chain has a frequency of little significance. The chain links TRBV20-1 to TRBJ2-1; possibly TRBD2 for D (6 bases). The V and J ends lost 1 base and 8 bases respectively, with 18 bases between them. Per the germline V gene, CDR1 is DFQATT and CDR2 is SNEGSKA (reference sequence). The CDR3 spans 15 residues. CDR3 coding DNA: TGCAGTGCTAGAGGGGTCAGGAACGGGGGTGATGAGCAGTTCTTC. Protein: CSARGVRNGGDEQFF.

In the case of this clonotype: The library was prepared for alpha chains; this beta chain is a stray read, so its frequency means little. CDR3 sequence: CASRTGTGGYQPQHF. The CDR3 nucleotides read TGTGCCAGCAGAACCGGGACAGGGGGTTATCAGCCCCAGCATTTT. This chain uses TRBV6-1 with TRBJ1-5; TRBD1 matches 11 bases. The V gene end was trimmed by 6 bases and the J gene end by 5 bases; junction bases not matched to a gene: 6. This CDR3 region has 15 residues. Germline CDR1 and CDR2: MNHNS and SASEGT.

On this clonotype: The library was prepared for alpha chains; this beta chain is a stray read, so its frequency means little. This rearrangement joins TRBV20-1 to TRBJ2-6, with 7 bases that match TRBD1. CDR1 is DFQATT, CDR2 SNEGSKA, per germline (reference sequence). J was trimmed by 1 base and V by 4 bases; bases with no gene match: 7. CDR3 length: 16 amino acids. The DNA for the CDR3 is TGCAGTGCTATCCGGGACAGCCAATCTGGGGCCAACGTCCTGACTTTC. It encodes CSAIRDSQSGANVLTF.

In regard to this clonotype: A library made for alpha chains picked up this beta chain off target, so its size means little. The chain carries TRBV12-3 or TRBV12-4 and TRBJ1-1; tentative D call: TRBD1 (5 bases). The V and J ends lost 3 bases and 1 base respectively, with 12 bases between them. CDR3 length: 15 amino acids. CDR3 DNA sequence: TGTGCCAGCAGTTTCCCGACCAGGGCGAACACTGAAGCTTTCTTT. It yields the protein CASSFPTRANTEAFF.

Concerning this clonotype: Given a much more abundant clone one base away, this may be a read error. This beta chain is an unintended read in a library built for alpha chains; its size means little. This rearrangement joins TRBV27 to TRBJ2-1; either TRBD1 or TRBD2 may supply D (5 bases each). The CDR3 has 14 residues. Germline CDR1 and CDR2: MNHEY and SMNVEV (reference sequence). The V gene lost 5 bases and the J gene lost 6 bases, with 14 bases spanning the gap. This CDR3 is CASSPGANSNEQFF. CDR3 sequence (DNA): TGTGCCAGCAGTCCCGGGGCAAACTCCAATGAGCAGTTCTTC.

This clonotype counts as large (0.1 to 1%). Being off target in a library aimed at alpha chains, this beta chain has a size of little meaning. This sequence joins TRBV29-1 and TRBJ2-7; 13 nucleotides match TRBD2. Germline-derived CDR1 and CDR2 are SQVTM and ANQGSEA. This CDR3 spans 13 amino acids. V was pared by 7 bases and J by 5 bases, with 5 bases of the junction left unmatched. The chain's CDR3 is CSGRTSGSHEQYF. The DNA for the CDR3 is TGCAGCGGGAGGACTAGCGGGAGCCACGAGCAGTACTTC.

This clonotype is categorized as large. Because the library targeted alpha chains, this beta chain is an off-target read whose size means little. The chain carries TRBV29-1 and TRBJ2-4, with no clear D. This CDR3 has 12 residues. The germline CDR1 and CDR2 sequences are SQVTM and ANQGSEA. V lost 0 bases, J lost 7 bases, and 7 bases lay in between. CDR3 amino acids: CSVEETRNIQYF. The CDR3 bases are TGCAGCGTTGAAGAGACGAGGAACATTCAGTACTTC. The variable domain in full, completed from reference TRBV29-1 and TRBJ2-4, reads SAVISQKPSRDICQRGTSLTIQCQVDSQVTMMFWYRQQPGQSLTLIATANQGSEATYESGFVIDKFPISRPNLTFSTLTVSNMSPEDSSIYLCSVEETRNIQYFGAGTRLSVL.

By sample share, this clonotype is large. This beta chain is a stray sequence in a library constructed for alpha chains; its clone size is not meaningful. The chain carries TRBV20-1 and TRBJ2-7; TRBD1 aligns across 9 bases. Trimming removed 6 bases from V and 0 bases from J; junction bases left unmatched: 9. The germline V gene has CDR1 DFQATT and CDR2 SNEGSKA (reference sequence). The length of the CDR3 is 15 residues. This chain's CDR3 is CSADRPGQGSYEQYF. The CDR3 DNA follows: TGCAGTGCGGATCGCCCGGGACAGGGCTCCTACGAGCAGTACTTC.

This clonotype qualifies as large (0.1 to 1%). Little can be read into the size of this beta chain, an off-target read in a library designed for alpha chains. The V gene is TRBV24-1, the J gene TRBJ2-5; tentatively, D is TRBD1 or TRBD2 (5 bases each). CDR3 length: 14 amino acids. Germline assignment: CDR1 KGHDR and CDR2 SFDVKD. Deletions cut 0 bases from V and 4 bases from J, with 8 bases between. The CDR3 reads CATSDLWDGETQYF. CDR3 nucleotide sequence: TGTGCCACCAGTGATTTGTGGGACGGAGAGACCCAGTACTTC.

Regarding this clonotype: With the library built for alpha chains, this beta chain is off target and its frequency is not meaningful. The J gene is TRBJ2-5, the V gene TRBV7-2; a possible D gene is TRBD1 (7 bases). This CDR3 region has 13 residues. V was cut by 5 bases and J by 9 bases, with 16 bases left in between. The germline CDR1 and CDR2 sequences are SGHTA and FQGNSA. The CDR3 coding sequence is TGTGCCAGCAGCCCGGACAGGTCGGGGGCCCAGTACTTC. The encoded protein is CASSPDRSGAQYF. Full variable domain (remainder filled in from reference TRBV7-2 and TRBJ2-5): GAGVSQSPSNKVTEKGKDVELRCDPISGHTALYWYRQSLGQGLEFLIYFQGNSAPDKSGLPSDRFSAERTGGSVSTLTIQRTQQEDSAVYLCASSPDRSGAQYFGPGTRLLVL.

This clonotype is large. This beta chain is an unintended read in a library built for alpha chains; its size means little. The V call is TRBV19, the J call TRBJ2-1; 12 nucleotides align to TRBD2. The germline V gene encodes CDR1 LNHDA and CDR2 SQIVND (reference sequence). The CDR3 covers 17 residues. The ends lost 4 bases at V and 0 bases at J; junction bases unmatched: 4. CDR3 DNA sequence: TGTGCCAGTAGTAGACTAGCGGGAGACCCCTCCTACAATGAGCAGTTCTTC. It specifies CASSRLAGDPSYNEQFF.

In this sample, this clonotype turned up a few times. With the library built for alpha chains, this beta chain is off target and its frequency is not meaningful. The rearrangement links TRBV7-2 to TRBJ2-7; 14 nucleotides agree with TRBD2. V shed 5 bases, J shed 7 bases, and the junction held 10 bases outside the gene matches. The CDR3 has 16 residues. The germline V gene encodes CDR1 SGHTA and CDR2 FQGNSA. The CDR3 nucleotides read TGTGCCAGCAGCCCTTCGACTAGCGGGGGGGCTGGTGAGCAGTACTTC. Translated: CASSPSTSGGAGEQYF. The complete variable domain, with remaining parts taken from reference TRBV7-2 and TRBJ2-7, reads GAGVSQSPSNKVTEKGKDVELRCDPISGHTALYWYRQSLGQGLEFLIYFQGNSAPDKSGLPSDRFSAERTGGSVSTLTIQRTQQEDSAVYLCASSPSTSGGAGEQYFGPGTRLTVT.

With regard to this clonotype: One base away lies a much larger clone, so this may be a sequencing read error. The size of this beta chain means little, since it is a stray read in a library made for alpha chains. The chain has TRBV5-1 and TRBJ2-3; no firm D call. The germline CDR1 and CDR2 sequences are SGHRS and YFSETQ. The CDR3 consists of 12 residues. CDR3 region: CASSFAGSGPDF. CDR3 coding DNA: TGCGCCAGCAGCTTTGCTGGGTCAGGCCCTGATTTT.

This clonotype was recorded a few times. Because the library targeted alpha chains, this beta chain is an off-target read whose size means little. CDR3 in DNA: TGTGCCAGCAGCCCGGGTAGCGGGGCGACCTACAATGAGCAGTTCTTC. This sequence encodes CASSPGSGATYNEQFF. V and J are TRBV7-9 and TRBJ2-1; TRBD2 matches 8 bases. V dropped 5 bases and J dropped 2; count of bases not matched to a gene: 8. Germline CDR1 reads SEHNR; CDR2 reads FQNEAQ (reference sequence). This CDR3 has 16 amino acids.

In its sample, this clonotype is large. This beta chain came through as a stray read in a library set up for alpha chains, and its size says little. V usage is TRBV30 and J usage is TRBJ1-1, with D tentatively TRBD1 (6 bases). V lost 7 bases and J lost 0, with 12 bases in between. The CDR3 covers 13 residues. CDR1 GTSNPN and CDR2 SVGIG come from the germline V gene (reference sequence). CDR3 loop: CASLQGLNTEAFF. CDR3 coding DNA: TGTGCCTCGTTACAGGGACTGAACACTGAAGCTTTCTTT.

In its sample, this clonotype is large. This beta chain is a stray sequence in a library constructed for alpha chains; its clone size is not meaningful. The chain combines TRBV11-2 with TRBJ2-4; weak D call: TRBD1 (6 bases). CDR1 and CDR2 (germline): SGHAT, FQNNGV. This CDR3 region has 13 residues. V was pared by 2 bases and J by 8 bases, with 10 bases between. The CDR3 sequence is CASSLFRGDIQYF. CDR3 DNA: TGTGCCAGCAGCTTATTCAGGGGTGACATTCAGTACTTC.

This clonotype is classed as large (0.1 to 1%). A library made for alpha chains picked up this beta chain off target, so its size means little. The rearrangement links TRBV6-1 to TRBJ2-1, with a possible D match to TRBD2 (6 bases). This CDR3 is 14 amino acids long. CDR1 is MNHNS and CDR2 is SASEGT in the germline V gene. The V gene lost 4 bases and the J gene lost 1 base, with 8 bases spanning the gap. The CDR3 DNA sequence: TGTGCCAGCAGTGCCGGGGGATCCTACAATGAGCAGTTCTTC. Translated, it gives CASSAGGSYNEQFF.

By share, this clonotype counts as large. This beta chain is a stray sequence in a library constructed for alpha chains; its clone size is not meaningful. The chain combines TRBV9 with TRBJ2-1; 7 nucleotides match TRBD1. The J segment lost 4 bases and the V segment lost 0 bases, leaving 7 bases of the junction unmatched. In germline, CDR1 is SGDLS, CDR2 YYNGEE. The CDR3 length is 16 residues. Here the CDR3 reads CASSVAEGAAYNEQFF. DNA of the CDR3: TGTGCCAGCAGCGTAGCTGAGGGGGCGGCTTACAATGAGCAGTTCTTC.

This clonotype was counted only a few times. This beta chain came through as a stray read in a library set up for alpha chains, and its size says little. The chain employs TRBV11-3 and TRBJ2-3; no reliable D call. Between the trimmed V and J ends, which lost 1 base and 7 bases, there was a span of 9 bases. The germline gives CDR1 SGHNT, CDR2 YENEEA. This CDR3 contains 13 residues. The CDR3 region has the DNA TGTGCCAGCAGCTTAGCCCCCATAAATACGCAGTATTTT. Its protein is CASSLAPINTQYF. The entire variable domain, with the rest obtained from reference TRBV11-3 and TRBJ2-3, is as follows: EAGVVQSPRYKIIEKKQPVAFWCNPISGHNTLYWYLQNLGQGPELLIRYENEEAVDDSQLPKDRFSAERLKGVDSTLKIQPAELGDSAVYLCASSLAPINTQYFGPGTRLTVL.

This clonotype was seen a few times. A junction end diverges from the germline sequence, so it may reflect a read error. The library was designed around alpha chains, so this beta chain is a stray read whose abundance carries little weight. This chain links TRBV7-2 with TRBJ2-7; D may correspond to TRBD1 or TRBD2 (6 bases each). The germline CDR1 and CDR2 sequences are SGHTA and FQGNSA. The CDR3 sequence is 19 residues long. The CDR3 nucleotides read TGTGCAAGCAGCTTAAGGATCGGGACGTTCGGAGGGGGCTCCTACGAGCAGTACTTC. Its protein is CASSLRIGTFGGGSYEQYF.